This paragraph covers one T cell receptor beta chain sequence. The data are from a study of blood T cell repertoires in COVID-19. Some clones are missing from TCRdb's copy, which holds only in-frame ones; the method was immunoSEQ multiplex PCR. The sample shows approximately 210,000 clones, almost 90% of them seen only once. V lost 2 bases and J lost 2, with 10 bases in between. The CDR3 consists of 14 residues. CDR1 is KGHSH, CDR2 LQKENI, per germline. Sequencing used PBMCs or T cells enriched from blood (not recorded which). The receptor's source is a woman in her 50s with acute COVID-19. The genes are TRBV18 and TRBJ2-7; D not certain. The CDR3: CASSPAREPYEQYF. The CDR3 DNA is TGTGCCAGCTCACCAGCTAGAGAGCCCTACGAGCAGTACTTC.